These 27 T cell receptor beta chains were sequenced from one sample in a study of cytomegalovirus exposure and HLA in healthy donors. PCR used 60 Vbeta primers and 13 Jbeta primers. Assay: immunoSEQ multiplex PCR; the TCRdb copy retains only in-frame clones and omits some. The data show approximately 140,000 clones, 79% seen once. Sequenced material: PBMCs. All receptors come from a man aged 45-60 years in good health and CMV-seropositive.

V is TRBV7-9 and J is TRBJ2-1; 9 nucleotides align to TRBD1. Germline CDR1 is SEHNR and CDR2 is FQNEAQ (reference sequence). J gave up 8 bases and V 7 bases, and 12 bases lay outside the gene matches. The CDR3 has 15 residues. The DNA of the CDR3 is TGTGCCAGCACCAACTGGGACAGGGTGGGCGATGAGCAGTTCTTC. This codes for CASTNWDRVGDEQFF.

The sample holds a few counts of this clone. The rearrangement joins TRBV5-5 to TRBJ1-1; the D is unclear. Germline V gene lookup returns CDR1 SGHKS and CDR2 YYEKEE (reference sequence). Trimming cost V 4 bases and J 0 bases, with 10 bases left between them. The length of the CDR3 is 14 residues. CDR3 residues: CASSLSPLNTEAFF. CDR3 DNA sequence: TGTGCCAGCAGCCTCTCTCCCCTGAACACTGAAGCTTTCTTT.

Comments on this clone: This sample includes further DNA sequences coding for the same CDR3. The chain employs TRBV6-6 and TRBJ2-5, with D possibly being TRBD2 (6 bases). V gave up 7 bases and J gave up 4 bases, with 16 bases separating them. CDR3 length equals 14 residues. The V gene's germline CDR1 is MNHNY and CDR2 SVGAGI (reference sequence). CDR3 sequence reads: CASKERRELETQYF. CDR3 nucleotide sequence: TGTGCCAGCAAGGAGCGGCGGGAACTAGAGACCCAGTACTTC.

The chain joins TRBV29-1 to TRBJ1-2; D call uncertain. CDR1 is SQVTM and CDR2 is ANQGSEA in the germline V gene. Trimming stripped 2 bases from V and 6 bases from J, with 10 bases between. The CDR3 totals 12 residues. CDR3 DNA: TGCAGCGTTGAAAGAGGGCCCGATGGCTACACCTTC. This codes for CSVERGPDGYTF.

The genes are TRBV5-1 and TRBJ2-2; 8 nucleotides line up with TRBD1. The CDR3 runs 14 residues. Germline CDR1 and CDR2: SGHRS and YFSETQ. The trim removed 3 bases at V and 6 bases at J, leaving 4 bases unmatched. The CDR3 nucleotides are TGCGCCAGCAGCTACCAGGGGGCAGCCGGGGAGCTGTTTTTT. Protein product: CASSYQGAAGELFF. Complete variable domain (other parts from reference TRBV5-1 and TRBJ2-2): KAGVTQTPRYLIKTRGQQVTLSCSPISGHRSVSWYQQTPGQGLQFLFEYFSETQRNKGNFPGRFSGRQFSNSRSEMNVSTLELGDSALYLCASSYQGAAGELFFGEGSRLTVL.

The chain recombines TRBV28 with TRBJ2-3; TRBD2 aligns across 8 bases. Germline CDR1 MDHEN, CDR2 SYDVKM. The trim removed 5 bases at V and 4 bases at J, leaving 8 bases unmatched. The CDR3 extends over 15 amino acids. This chain's CDR3 is CASSRSGAPPDTQYF. CDR3 DNA: TGTGCCAGCAGTCGTAGCGGGGCCCCCCCAGATACGCAGTATTTT.

The rearrangement joins TRBV14 to TRBJ1-1; D is ambiguous. Per germline, CDR1 SGHDN and CDR2 FVKESK. The germline V and J ends were trimmed by 0 bases and 1 base, with 3 bases remaining between them. The CDR3 is 13 residues long. This CDR3 is CASSQDWNTEAFF. The CDR3 bases are TGTGCCAGCAGCCAAGACTGGAACACTGAAGCTTTCTTT.

The rearrangement uses TRBV14 and TRBJ2-1; D is perhaps TRBD1 (5 bases). The CDR3 is 15 residues long. V shed 5 bases and J shed 6 bases, with 17 bases lying between them. Germline-derived CDR1 and CDR2 are SGHDN and FVKESK. The CDR3 reads CASSSLDKKSNEQFF. CDR3 sequence (DNA): TGTGCCAGCAGCTCACTGGACAAGAAAAGCAATGAGCAGTTCTTC.

The chain combines TRBV27 with TRBJ2-5, with D perhaps TRBD1 (6 bases). This CDR3 spans 13 amino acids. The V gene lost 4 bases and the J gene lost 5 bases, with 11 bases spanning the gap. CDR1 and CDR2 from the germline V gene are MNHEY and SMNVEV (reference sequence). CDR3 coding DNA: TGTGCCAGCAGTTGGAGTAGGGGGGAGACCCAGTACTTC. It codes for CASSWSRGETQYF.

The chain is built from TRBV6-4 and TRBJ2-3; 8 positions match TRBD2. The junction had 3 bases not matched to a gene; V was cut back by 3 bases and J by 1 base. This CDR3 region has 15 residues. Germline V gives CDR1 MRHNA, CDR2 SNTAGT. The CDR3, as DNA: TGTGCCAGCAGTGAGGCGGGAGGAGGCACAGATACGCAGTATTTT. It encodes CASSEAGGGTDTQYF.

This clone was recorded a few times. J is TRBJ2-7 and V is TRBV27; D might be TRBD1 (6 bases). Trimming pared 5 bases from V and 7 bases from J, leaving 18 bases between. The CDR3 consists of 14 residues. Germline values: CDR1 MNHEY, CDR2 SMNVEV (reference sequence). The CDR3 DNA is TGTGCCAGCAGTCCGCTCGGGACAACAGGGGAGCAGTACTTC. Protein: CASSPLGTTGEQYF.

The chain combines TRBV5-1 with TRBJ1-4, with a possible D match to TRBD1 (5 bases). Trimming pared 0 bases from V and 8 bases from J, leaving 8 bases between. The CDR3 covers 13 residues. CDR1 SGHRS and CDR2 YFSETQ come from the germline V gene. The CDR3 loop is CASSLEQEEKLFF. In DNA form, the CDR3 reads TGCGCCAGCAGCTTGGAACAGGAAGAAAAACTGTTTTTT.

This clone was observed a handful of times. The chain combines TRBV18 with TRBJ2-1, with TRBD2 identical over 8 bases. The CDR3 has 15 residues. V shed 6 bases, J shed 5 bases, and the junction held 9 bases outside the gene matches. Germline CDR1 KGHSH, CDR2 LQKENI. The CDR3 here is CASSQPGLGDNEQFF. CDR3 nucleotides: TGTGCCAGCTCGCAACCGGGACTAGGAGACAATGAGCAGTTCTTC.

This chain joins TRBV6-5 and TRBJ2-7; D is uncertain. The CDR3 extends over 15 amino acids. The V gene's germline CDR1 is MNHEY and CDR2 SVGAGI. V lost 0 bases, J lost 0 bases, and 9 bases lay in between. The CDR3 is CASSYSDPSSYEQYF. The CDR3 bases are TGTGCCAGCAGTTACTCCGATCCTAGCTCCTACGAGCAGTACTTC.

Only a few counts were recorded for this clone. The rearrangement links TRBV7-9 to TRBJ2-1; no clear D. Germline CDR1 reads SEHNR; CDR2 reads FQNEAQ (reference sequence). The CDR3 extends over 14 amino acids. Trimming removed 0 bases at V and 4 bases at J, with 7 bases between. For the CDR3, the DNA is TGTGCCAGCAGCTTAGCTGTCCTTTACAATGAGCAGTTCTTC. It yields the protein CASSLAVLYNEQFF.

A note on this clone: The identical CDR3 is also encoded by other nucleotide sequences in the sample. The V and J genes are TRBV6-5 and TRBJ1-4; 7 nucleotides match TRBD1. The CDR3 is 16 amino acids. J gave up 1 base and V 0 bases, and 2 bases lay outside the gene matches. Germline CDR1 MNHEY, CDR2 SVGAGI. The CDR3 DNA is TGTGCCAGCAGTTACTCAGGGGGCGGAACTAATGAAAAACTGTTTTTT. Translating it yields CASSYSGGGTNEKLFF.

A few counts support this clone. The chain uses TRBV2 and TRBJ2-7; 9 bases line up with TRBD1. This CDR3 spans 12 amino acids. The junction had 2 bases not matched to a gene; V was cut back by 8 bases and J by 3 bases. CDR1 is SNHLY, CDR2 FYNNEI, per germline. The CDR3 here is CASGDRVYEQYF. CDR3 coding DNA: TGTGCCAGCGGGGACAGGGTCTACGAGCAGTACTTC.

V gene TRBV30 combines with J gene TRBJ2-3, with 16 bases aligning to TRBD2. The CDR3 has 17 residues. Germline assignment: CDR1 GTSNPN and CDR2 SVGIG (reference sequence). V trimming: 3 bases; J trimming: 3 bases; junction bases outside the gene matches: 6. DNA of the CDR3: TGTGCCTGGAGCCTGGGACTAGCGGGAGGGCCGACAGATACGCAGTATTTT. Translated, it gives CAWSLGLAGGPTDTQYF.

V and J are TRBV28 and TRBJ1-6; D gene ambiguous. Germline lookup yields CDR1 MDHEN and CDR2 SYDVKM. CDR3 length: 12 amino acids. Trimming cost V 3 bases and J 14 bases, with 11 bases left between them. The CDR3 loop is CASSLPGSALHF. As DNA, the CDR3 is TGTGCCAGCAGTTTGCCGGGTTCTGCCCTCCACTTT.

Written as DNA, the CDR3 is TGTGCCAGCAGCCTCACAAGAAGCAATCAGCCCCAGCATTTT. Its translation: CASSLTRSNQPQHF. This chain links TRBV11-2 with TRBJ1-5; D remains ambiguous. CDR3 length: 14 residues. Germline CDR1 and CDR2: SGHAT and FQNNGV. Deletions cut 5 bases from V and 1 base from J, with 9 bases between.

Only one count was recorded for this clone. The chain recombines TRBV7-8 with TRBJ1-1; 9 positions match TRBD1. Germline trimming cut 5 bases from V and 3 bases from J; bases unmatched to any gene: 10. Germline CDR1 SGHVS, CDR2 FQNEAQ. CDR3 size: 16 residues. The CDR3 DNA sequence: TGTGCCAGCAGCCCGGAGGGGACAGGGTTGGACACTGAAGCTTTCTTT. Translated: CASSPEGTGLDTEAFF.

This clone has a handful of counts. DNA for the CDR3: TGTGCCAGCTCACCACGCGCCTACACCGGGGAGCTGTTTTTT. Protein product: CASSPRAYTGELFF. This chain links TRBV18 with TRBJ2-2; D is undetermined. Per the germline V gene, CDR1 is KGHSH and CDR2 is LQKENI. The length of the CDR3 is 14 residues. V lost 1 base and J 3 bases, leaving 6 bases between the germline ends. The entire variable domain, with the rest obtained from reference TRBV18 and TRBJ2-2, is as follows: NAGVMQNPRHLVRRRGQEARLRCSPMKGHSHVYWYRQLPEEGLKFMVYLQKENIIDESGMPKERFSAEFPKEGPSILRIQQVVRGDSAAYFCASSPRAYTGELFFGEGSRLTVL.

The chain employs TRBV7-2 and TRBJ1-1, with D tentatively TRBD1 (5 bases). CDR3 length equals 15 residues. Trimming took off 5 bases at V and 3 bases at J, with 16 bases between the two ends. Germline values: CDR1 SGHTA, CDR2 FQGNSA. CDR3 DNA: TGTGCCAGCAGCCGGGGGGACGTTTCGTACACTGAAGCTTTCTTT. Amino acid sequence: CASSRGDVSYTEAFF. Looking up the rest from reference TRBV7-2 and TRBJ1-1 gives the full variable domain: GAGVSQSPSNKVTEKGKDVELRCDPISGHTALYWYRQSLGQGLEFLIYFQGNSAPDKSGLPSDRFSAERTGGSVSTLTIQRTQQEDSAVYLCASSRGDVSYTEAFFGQGTRLTVV.

The genes are TRBV5-6 and TRBJ1-5; D uncertain. V dropped 0 bases and J dropped 4 bases, with 5 bases sitting between them. The CDR3 runs 13 residues. The germline V gene encodes CDR1 SGHDT and CDR2 YYEEEE. For the CDR3, the DNA is TGTGCCAGCAGCTTGGGCAGGAATCAGCCCCAGCATTTT. It codes for CASSLGRNQPQHF.

This sequence joins TRBV7-9 and TRBJ2-3, with D possibly TRBD1 on 5 matching bases. V gave up 3 bases and J gave up 4 bases, with 17 bases separating them. The CDR3 spans 16 residues. Germline CDR1 is SEHNR and CDR2 is FQNEAQ (reference sequence). The CDR3 nucleotides are TGTGCCAGCAGCTTCTATATAGGGCAGGGTTCAGATACGCAGTATTTT. Translation gives CASSFYIGQGSDTQYF.

The chain joins TRBV6-1 to TRBJ2-3; D is possibly TRBD2 (5 bases). The CDR3 consists of 18 residues. Germline assignment: CDR1 MNHNS and CDR2 SASEGT. Trimming shortened V by 2 bases and J by 2 bases, and 20 bases separated the two germline ends. CDR3 sequence reads: CASSERFFPSGITDTQYF. As DNA, the CDR3 is TGTGCCAGCAGTGAACGGTTTTTTCCCAGCGGAATCACAGATACGCAGTATTTT.

CDR3 coding DNA: TGTGCCTCCGGCCTAGCGGGAGTGGAAGATACGCAGTATTTT. Translated, it gives CASGLAGVEDTQYF. The chain uses TRBV7-9 and TRBJ2-3; 10 bases map to TRBD2. Germline loops: CDR1 SEHNR, CDR2 FQNEAQ (reference sequence). CDR3 length equals 14 residues. The junction had 10 bases not matched to a gene; V was cut back by 11 bases and J by 5 bases.